This note documents a single T cell receptor (beta chain) sequence. The target antigen is unknown. This specimen comes from a study of T cell responses to AZD1222 COVID-19 vaccine. Findings of the study overall: Breadth and depth of Spike-specific TCRs rose after two AZD1222 doses.

Profiling relied on immunoSEQ multiplex PCR, and the TCRdb table lists in-frame clones only, not all of them. The table has fewer than 250,000 clones, 93% seen once. The CDR3 consists of 15 residues. Per germline, CDR1 SEHNR and CDR2 FQNEAQ (reference sequence). Trimming at V came to 5 bases and at J to 4 bases, leaving 10 bases not matched to a gene. This sequence was found in an adult in good health. Specimen: peripheral blood, collected on day 0 of MenACWY control vaccination. The chain joins TRBV7-9 to TRBJ1-2; the match to TRBD1 covers 7 bases. The CDR3 region has the DNA TGTGCCAGCAGCCAGACCCCCGACAGGGCCTATGGCTACACCTTC. This sequence encodes CASSQTPDRAYGYTF.